The rows below give T cell receptor beta chains drawn from one sample of a study of PD-1 blockade in mismatch repair-deficient tumors. Profiled with immunoSEQ multiplex PCR; TCRdb holds only in-frame clones, not every one. This sample carries about 68,000 clones, around 80% of them seen once, and the ten largest clones take roughly 5.1%. The specimen comprised peripheral blood, sampled 2 weeks after starting pembrolizumab. Receptors originate from an adult with mismatch repair-deficient cancer. Both conserved end residues are part of each CDR3. D genes are given only for firm matches. Size is omitted from some rows. Given values are once, few, many or a class for expanded clones.

clone_size	d_call	v_call	j_call	cdr3_nt	cdr3_aa
NA	NA	TRBV6-1	TRBJ2-7	TGTGCCAGCAGTGTTACCCCCGTAAGCTCCTACGAGCAGTACTTC	CASSVTPVSSYEQYF
NA	NA	TRBV30	TRBJ1-2	TGTGCCTGGGGAGCGGGACCCAACTATGGCTACACCTTC	CAWGAGPNYGYTF
NA	TRBD2	TRBV10-3	TRBJ2-1	TGTGCCATCAGTGAGAGTAATAGCGGGAGGCTAGGGGAACAGTTCTTC	CAISESNSGRLGEQFF
NA	NA	TRBV20-1	TRBJ2-1	TGCAGTGCTAGAAGGGGATGGGAGCAGTTCTTC	CSARRGWEQFF
once	NA	TRBV25-1	TRBJ2-5	TGTGCCAGCAGTGAGGAGACCCAGTACTTC	CASSEETQYF
once	NA	TRBV5-5	TRBJ2-2	TGTGCCCTTGGGCGACTGGAATACAACACCGGGGAGCTGTTTTTT	CALGRLEYNTGELFF
few	TRBD1	TRBV29-1	TRBJ1-1	TGCAGCGTTGTTCGGGACAGGAACACTGAAGCTTTCTTT	CSVVRDRNTEAFF
NA	TRBD2	TRBV9	TRBJ2-2	TGTGCCAGCAGCGGACTAGCGGGAGGTCGTACCGGGGAGCTGTTTTTT	CASSGLAGGRTGELFF
NA	TRBD2	TRBV5-1	TRBJ2-2	TGCGCCAGCAGCTTGGGGGGACTAGCGGGAGGACCCGGGGAGCTGTTTTTT	CASSLGGLAGGPGELFF
NA	NA	TRBV5-6	TRBJ2-7	TGTGCCAGCAGCTTGCCGGGTTCAGGGTACGAGCAGTACTTC	CASSLPGSGYEQYF
few	NA	TRBV27	TRBJ2-2	TGTGCCAGCAGTTTAAGCAGGGGGAACACCGGGGAGCTGTTTTTT	CASSLSRGNTGELFF
NA	TRBD1	TRBV2	TRBJ2-2	TGTGCCAGCACGAGCCATAATACGGACAGGAGGTTTTTT	CASTSHNTDRRFF
once	NA	TRBV14	TRBJ1-1	TGTGCCAGCAGCCGAAACCTTGGGGCAGTGAACACTGAAGCTTTCTTT	CASSRNLGAVNTEAFF
few	NA	TRBV7-2	TRBJ2-3	TGTGCCAGCAGCTTAGGAGGGGCGGATACGCAGTATTTT	CASSLGGADTQYF
NA	NA	TRBV19	TRBJ2-1	TGTGCCAGTAGTAACCCAGCGAGGTACTACAATGAGCAGTTCTTC	CASSNPARYYNEQFF
few	NA	TRBV11-3	TRBJ2-7	TGTGCCAGCAGCCCCAATTCGGGGTACGAGCAGTACTTC	CASSPNSGYEQYF
NA	TRBD1	TRBV7-3	TRBJ2-1	TGTGCCAGCAGCTTAACGTCGCCCTCTGGGACAGGGAGGGTCAATGAGCAGTTCTTC	CASSLTSPSGTGRVNEQFF
NA	NA	TRBV5-6	TRBJ2-2	TGTGCCAGCAGCTCTAGCCCGAACACCGGGGAGCTGTTTTTT	CASSSSPNTGELFF
NA	NA	TRBV5-6	TRBJ2-1	TGTGCCAGCAGCTTGGGAGGAATTGAGCAGTTCTTC	CASSLGGIEQFF
NA	NA	TRBV6-5	TRBJ2-2	TGTGCCAGCAGTTACTCGAATATCGGGGAGCTGTTTTTT	CASSYSNIGELFF
NA	NA	TRBV30	TRBJ2-1	TGTGCCTGGAGAAGGAACTTCGACAATGAGCAGTTCTTC	CAWRRNFDNEQFF
few	TRBD1	TRBV6-5	TRBJ2-7	TGTGCCAGCAGTTATGGGACAGGGGATTCCTACGAGCAGTACTTC	CASSYGTGDSYEQYF
once	NA	TRBV12-5	TRBJ2-3	TGTGCTAGTGGAGGACAGCTTAGCACAGATACGCAGTATTTT	CASGGQLSTDTQYF
few	NA	TRBV5-5	TRBJ2-2	TGTGCCAGCAGCGAGCTAGTTAACACCGGGGAGCTGTTTTTT	CASSELVNTGELFF
NA	NA	TRBV7-3	TRBJ2-1	TGTGCCAGCAGCTTATTCCAGACGGGTGAGCAGTTCTTC	CASSLFQTGEQFF
NA	TRBD1	TRBV6-1	TRBJ1-5	TGTGCCAGCAGTCGGACAGGGGAGGAGTGGCAGCCCCAGCATTTT	CASSRTGEEWQPQHF
NA	NA	TRBV5-1	TRBJ2-1	TGCGCCAGCAGCGGGTATGAGCAGTTCTTC	CASSGYEQFF
NA	NA	TRBV10-3	TRBJ1-4	TGTGCCATCAGTGAGTCGAAGGGGCTCACTAATGAAAAACTGTTTTTT	CAISESKGLTNEKLFF
NA	NA	TRBV6-5	TRBJ1-1	TGTGCCAGCAGTTACGGGGGGCGGACTGAAGCTTTCTTT	CASSYGGRTEAFF
NA	TRBD2	TRBV14	TRBJ2-4	TGTGCCAGCAGCCAAGGGGCTAGCGGAGCCAAAAACATTCAGTACTTC	CASSQGASGAKNIQYF
NA	NA	TRBV11-3	TRBJ2-7	TGTGCCAGCAGCCCCCGGGACACCGGAACCTACGAGCAGTACTTC	CASSPRDTGTYEQYF
medium-sized	NA	TRBV7-9	TRBJ2-1	TGTGCCAGCAGCGATTACGGGAGTTTTGATGAGCAGTTCTTC	CASSDYGSFDEQFF
NA	TRBD2	TRBV9	TRBJ2-7	TGTGCCAGCAGCGTAGGCGGGAGCTCCTACGAGCAGTACTTC	CASSVGGSSYEQYF
once	NA	TRBV4-1	TRBJ2-5	TGCGCCAGCAGCTCCACCTCAAGACAAGAGACCCAGTACTTC	CASSSTSRQETQYF
few	NA	TRBV5-1	TRBJ1-5	TGCGCCAGCAGCTTGGCCGGGGGGCAGCCCCAGCATTTT	CASSLAGGQPQHF
NA	TRBD2	TRBV7-3	TRBJ2-1	TGTGCCAGCGCGCCGGGGGGTTACAATGAGCAGTTCTTC	CASAPGGYNEQFF